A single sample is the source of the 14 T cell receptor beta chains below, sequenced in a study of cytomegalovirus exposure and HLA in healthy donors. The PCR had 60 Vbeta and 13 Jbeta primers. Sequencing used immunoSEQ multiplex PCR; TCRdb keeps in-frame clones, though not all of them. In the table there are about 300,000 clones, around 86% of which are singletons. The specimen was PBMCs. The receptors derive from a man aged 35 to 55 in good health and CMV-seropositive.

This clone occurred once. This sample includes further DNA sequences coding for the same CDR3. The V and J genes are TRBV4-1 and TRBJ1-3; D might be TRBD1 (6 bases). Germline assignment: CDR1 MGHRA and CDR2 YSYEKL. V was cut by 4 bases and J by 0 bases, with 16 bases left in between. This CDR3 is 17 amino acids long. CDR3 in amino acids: CASSPQTGVSSGNTIYF. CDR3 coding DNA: TGCGCCAGCAGCCCTCAGACAGGCGTAAGCTCTGGAAACACCATATATTTT.

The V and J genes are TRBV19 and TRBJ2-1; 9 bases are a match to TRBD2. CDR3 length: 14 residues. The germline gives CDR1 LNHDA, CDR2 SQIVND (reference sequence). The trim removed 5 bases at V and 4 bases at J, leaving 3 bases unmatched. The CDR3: CASSPSGTYNEQFF. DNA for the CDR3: TGTGCCAGTAGTCCTAGCGGGACTTACAATGAGCAGTTCTTC.

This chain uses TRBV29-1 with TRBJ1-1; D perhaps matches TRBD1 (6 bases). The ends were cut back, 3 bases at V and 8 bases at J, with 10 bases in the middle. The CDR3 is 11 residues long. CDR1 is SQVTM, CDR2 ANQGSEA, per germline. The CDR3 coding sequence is TGCAGCGTTGACCAGGGGTCAGAAGCTTTCTTT. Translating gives CSVDQGSEAFF.

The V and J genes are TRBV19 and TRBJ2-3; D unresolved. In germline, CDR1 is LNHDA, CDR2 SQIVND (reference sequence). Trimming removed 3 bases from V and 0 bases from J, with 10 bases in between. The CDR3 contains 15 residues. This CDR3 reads CASSINSLSTDTQYF. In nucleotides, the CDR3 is TGTGCCAGTAGTATTAACAGTCTTAGCACAGATACGCAGTATTTT.

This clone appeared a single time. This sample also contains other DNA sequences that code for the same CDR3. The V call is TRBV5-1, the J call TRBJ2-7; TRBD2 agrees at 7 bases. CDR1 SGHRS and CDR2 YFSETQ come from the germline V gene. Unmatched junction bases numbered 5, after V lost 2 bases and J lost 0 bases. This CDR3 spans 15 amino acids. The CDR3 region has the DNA TGCGCCAGCAGCTTTGGGGGGGGAAGCTCCTACGAGCAGTACTTC. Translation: CASSFGGGSSYEQYF.

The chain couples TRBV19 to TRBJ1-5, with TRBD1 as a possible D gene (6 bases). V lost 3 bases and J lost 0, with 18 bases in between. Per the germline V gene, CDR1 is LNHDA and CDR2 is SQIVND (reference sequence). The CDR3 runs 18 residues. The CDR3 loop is CASSIFSGTSYSNQPQHF. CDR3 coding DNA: TGTGCCAGTAGTATTTTCTCCGGGACAAGCTATAGCAATCAGCCCCAGCATTTT.

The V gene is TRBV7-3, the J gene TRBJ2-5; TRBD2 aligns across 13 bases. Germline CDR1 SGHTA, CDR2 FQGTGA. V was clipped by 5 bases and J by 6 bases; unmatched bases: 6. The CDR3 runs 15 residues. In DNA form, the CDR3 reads TGTGCCAGCAGCCCCGGACTAGCGGGGGAGCAGACCCAGTACTTC. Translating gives CASSPGLAGEQTQYF.

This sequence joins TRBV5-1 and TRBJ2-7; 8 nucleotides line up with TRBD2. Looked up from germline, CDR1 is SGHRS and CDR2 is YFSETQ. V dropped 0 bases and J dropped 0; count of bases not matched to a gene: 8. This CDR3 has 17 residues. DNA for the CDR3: TGCGCCAGCAGCTTGGCTTCGACTAGCGCGAACTCCTACGAGCAGTACTTC. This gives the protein CASSLASTSANSYEQYF.

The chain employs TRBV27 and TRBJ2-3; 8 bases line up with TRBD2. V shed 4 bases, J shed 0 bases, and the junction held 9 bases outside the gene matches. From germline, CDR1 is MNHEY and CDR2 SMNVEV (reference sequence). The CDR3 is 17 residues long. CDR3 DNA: TGTGCCAGCAGTTCACTTTCCCTAGCGGGTAGCACAGATACGCAGTATTTT. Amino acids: CASSSLSLAGSTDTQYF.

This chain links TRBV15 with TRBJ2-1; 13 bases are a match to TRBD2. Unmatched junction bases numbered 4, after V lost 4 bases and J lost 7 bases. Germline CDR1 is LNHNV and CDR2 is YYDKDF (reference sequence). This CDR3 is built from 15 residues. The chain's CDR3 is CATSTGTSGKNEQFF. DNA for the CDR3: TGTGCCACCAGCACAGGGACTAGCGGGAAGAATGAGCAGTTCTTC. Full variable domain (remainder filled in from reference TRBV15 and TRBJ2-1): DAMVIQNPRYQVTQFGKPVTLSCSQTLNHNVMYWYQQKSSQAPKLLFHYYDKDFNNEADTPDNFQSRRPNTSFCFLDIRSPGLGDTAMYLCATSTGTSGKNEQFFGPGTRLTVL.

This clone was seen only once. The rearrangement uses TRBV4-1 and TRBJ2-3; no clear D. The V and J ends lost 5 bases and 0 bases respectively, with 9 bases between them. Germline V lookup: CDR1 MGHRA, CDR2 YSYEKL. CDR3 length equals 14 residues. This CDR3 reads CASSLRPSTDTQYF. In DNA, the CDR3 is TGCGCCAGCAGCTTGCGCCCTAGCACAGATACGCAGTATTTT.

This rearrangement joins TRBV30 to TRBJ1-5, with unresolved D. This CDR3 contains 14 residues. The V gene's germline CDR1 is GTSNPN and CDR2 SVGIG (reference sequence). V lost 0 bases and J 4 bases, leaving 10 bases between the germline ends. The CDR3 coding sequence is TGTGCCTGGAGTGTTCCCTCCCTTAATCAGCCCCAGCATTTT. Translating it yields CAWSVPSLNQPQHF.

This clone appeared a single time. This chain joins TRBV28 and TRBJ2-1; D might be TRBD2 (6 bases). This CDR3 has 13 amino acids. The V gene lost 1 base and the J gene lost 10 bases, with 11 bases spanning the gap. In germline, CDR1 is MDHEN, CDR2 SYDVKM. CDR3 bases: TGTGCCAGCAGTTTATTCCCCGGAGGGGAGCAGTTCTTC. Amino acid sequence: CASSLFPGGEQFF.

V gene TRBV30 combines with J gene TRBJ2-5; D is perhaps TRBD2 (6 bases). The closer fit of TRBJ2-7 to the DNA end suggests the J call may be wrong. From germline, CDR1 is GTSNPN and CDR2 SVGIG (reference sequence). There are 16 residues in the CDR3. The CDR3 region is CAWSSEWGRNSYEQYF. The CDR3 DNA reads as TGTGCCTGGAGTTCCGAATGGGGGAGGAACTCCTACGAGCAGTACTTC.